The sequence of this TCR beta chain was determined in a study of early T cells in non-severe SARS-CoV-2 infection. Per germline, CDR1 MNHNS and CDR2 SASEGT. The V and J ends lost 7 bases and 6 bases, in that order; junction bases with no gene match: 12. This CDR3 comprises 15 residues. This clonotype showed up just a few times. The antigen is unknown. The protocol attached unique molecular identifiers to individual cDNA molecules. TCRdb reprocessed the 5' RACE reads with MiXCR, giving one entry per CDR3 protein. The table lists roughly 66,000 distinct CDR3 sequences, approximately 9.2% of them singletons. Whole-study findings and limits: CD4 and private specificities were missed by VDJdb matching, which favored anti-spike CD8 responses.

The chain links TRBV6-1 to TRBJ2-3, with 8 bases identical to TRBD2. The receptor's source is an adult who was a healthcare worker with PCR-confirmed SARS-CoV-2 infection or an uninfected control (not recorded which). The sequenced sample consisted of whole blood. Here the CDR3 reads CASIWGAGEADTQYF. The CDR3, as DNA: TGTGCCAGCATTTGGGGAGCGGGAGAAGCCGATACGCAGTATTTT.